These 10 T cell receptor beta chains were sequenced from one sample in a study of identical twins. TCRdb redid the calling of the 5' RACE reads with MiXCR, one entry per CDR3 protein. The repertoire holds hundreds of thousands of distinct CDR3 sequences, with around 20% as singletons. In addition, the sample was reused for a study of T cells expressing NK-cell markers.

Material: PBMCs. Source of these receptors: a woman in her late teens or twenties in good health.

The chain combines TRBV7-2 with TRBJ2-3, with TRBD2 matching over 8 bases. Losses at the gene ends were 5 bases for V and 3 bases for J; bases not matched to a gene: 10. The CDR3 covers 16 residues. Germline V lookup: CDR1 SGHTA, CDR2 FQGNSA. The CDR3 spells CASSPLPGLETDTQYF. The DNA for the CDR3 is TGTGCCAGCAGCCCCCTCCCGGGACTAGAAACAGATACGCAGTATTTT.

This clonotype was counted only a few times. J is TRBJ2-4 and V is TRBV20-1, with 8 bases aligning to TRBD1. This CDR3 contains 12 residues. The germline V gene has CDR1 DFQATT and CDR2 SNEGSKA (reference sequence). J was trimmed by 9 bases and V by 6 bases; bases with no gene match: 7. CDR3 bases: TGCAGTGCGGTAGGACAGGGATTCATTCAGTACTTC. Residues: CSAVGQGFIQYF.

There are a few counts of this clonotype. The rearrangement uses TRBV20-1 and TRBJ1-1; D gene uncertain. There are 12 residues in the CDR3. Per germline, CDR1 DFQATT and CDR2 SNEGSKA (reference sequence). The ends were cut back, 7 bases at V and 5 bases at J, with 14 bases in the middle. This chain's CDR3 is CSVHVRQTEAFF. CDR3 coding DNA: TGCAGTGTCCATGTCAGGCAGACTGAAGCTTTCTTT.

The J gene is TRBJ1-1, the V gene TRBV20-1; possibly TRBD1 for D (5 bases). V lost 3 bases, J lost 6 bases, and 14 bases lay in between. Germline values: CDR1 DFQATT, CDR2 SNEGSKA (reference sequence). The length of the CDR3 is 13 residues. For the CDR3, the DNA is TGCAGTGCTAGGTACCAGGGAGCCGCTGAAGCTTTCTTT. Translating gives CSARYQGAAEAFF.

This clonotype was recorded a few times. This chain uses TRBV20-1 with TRBJ2-1, with TRBD1 as a possible D gene (6 bases). V was pared by 6 bases and J by 0 bases, with 12 bases between. CDR3 length equals 14 residues. From germline, CDR1 is DFQATT and CDR2 SNEGSKA (reference sequence). The CDR3 coding sequence is TGCAGTGCAACGGACAGACGCTCCTACAATGAGCAGTTCTTC. Its translation: CSATDRRSYNEQFF.

This clonotype was counted at least ten times. The chain recombines TRBV7-2 with TRBJ1-2; D ambiguous. Germline assignment: CDR1 SGHTA and CDR2 FQGNSA. The CDR3 is 13 residues long. The V end was cut by 2 bases, the J end by 8 bases, with 12 bases between. DNA of the CDR3: TGTGCCAGCAGCTTACGATCGGGTAACGGCTACACCTTC. Its translation is CASSLRSGNGYTF.

This clonotype was seen a single time. The chain is built from TRBV11-2 and TRBJ2-3, with D maybe TRBD1 (5 bases). This CDR3 contains 12 residues. V lost 2 bases to trimming and J lost 12 bases, with 12 bases between them. Germline V gene lookup returns CDR1 SGHAT and CDR2 FQNNGV. This CDR3 reads CASSLPDGAQYF. The CDR3, as DNA: TGTGCCAGCAGCTTACCCGATGGGGCCCAGTATTTT.

This clonotype was observed a few times. The chain is built from TRBV20-1 and TRBJ1-1; D is uncertain. Germline V gene data show CDR1 as DFQATT and CDR2 as SNEGSKA (reference sequence). The CDR3 runs to 14 residues. Trimming shortened V by 5 bases and J by 1 base, and 14 bases separated the two germline ends. CDR3 sequence (DNA): TGCAGTGCTGGAAATCGGGGAGCGAACACTGAAGCTTTCTTT. Translating gives CSAGNRGANTEAFF.

The rearrangement uses TRBV18 and TRBJ1-6; D call uncertain. Germline CDR1 is KGHSH and CDR2 is LQKENI. Trimming took off 1 base at V and 8 bases at J, with 6 bases between the two ends. This CDR3 comprises 13 residues. CDR3 nucleotide sequence: TGTGCCAGCTCACCACAGGTGGATTCACCCCTCCACTTT. The encoded protein is CASSPQVDSPLHF.

This clonotype occurred many times. This chain links TRBV7-9 with TRBJ2-7; unclear D gene. The V end was cut by 2 bases, the J end by 5 bases, with 7 bases between. Germline CDR1 SEHNR, CDR2 FQNEAQ (reference sequence). The CDR3 is made up of 12 amino acids. CDR3: CASSLPANEQYF. In DNA form, the CDR3 reads TGTGCCAGCAGCTTACCAGCCAACGAGCAGTACTTC.